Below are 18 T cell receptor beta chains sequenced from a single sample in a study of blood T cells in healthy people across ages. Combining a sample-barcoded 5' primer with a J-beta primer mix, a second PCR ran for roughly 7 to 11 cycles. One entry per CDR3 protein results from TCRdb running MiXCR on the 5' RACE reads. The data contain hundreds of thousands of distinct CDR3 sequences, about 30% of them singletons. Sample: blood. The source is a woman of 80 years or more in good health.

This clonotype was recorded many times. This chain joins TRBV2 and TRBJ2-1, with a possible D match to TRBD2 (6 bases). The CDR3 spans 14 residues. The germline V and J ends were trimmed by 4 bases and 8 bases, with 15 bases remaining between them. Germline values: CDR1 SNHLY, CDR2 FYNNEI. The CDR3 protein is CASSVRRTNHEQFF. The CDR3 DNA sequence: TGTGCCAGCAGTGTAAGGCGGACTAACCATGAGCAGTTCTTC.

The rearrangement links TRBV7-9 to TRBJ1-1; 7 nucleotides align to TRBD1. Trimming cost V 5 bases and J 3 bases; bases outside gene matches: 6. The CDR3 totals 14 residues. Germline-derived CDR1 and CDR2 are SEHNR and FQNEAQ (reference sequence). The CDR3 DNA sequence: TGTGCCAGCAGCCGACAGGGATCGGACACTGAAGCTTTCTTT. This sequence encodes CASSRQGSDTEAFF.

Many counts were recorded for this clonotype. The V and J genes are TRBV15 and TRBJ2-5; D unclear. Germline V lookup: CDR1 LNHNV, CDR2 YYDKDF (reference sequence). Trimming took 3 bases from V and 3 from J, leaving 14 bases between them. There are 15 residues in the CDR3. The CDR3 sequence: CATSRGSEPEETQYF. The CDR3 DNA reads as TGTGCCACCAGCAGGGGATCGGAACCCGAAGAGACCCAGTACTTC.

CDR3 residues: CSAKRASNTGELFF. In DNA, the CDR3 is TGCAGTGCTAAACGGGCCTCGAACACCGGGGAGCTGTTTTTT. This chain joins TRBV20-1 and TRBJ2-2; D is unresolved. The germline gives CDR1 DFQATT, CDR2 SNEGSKA (reference sequence). This CDR3 spans 14 amino acids. Trimming cost V 4 bases and J 0 bases, with 9 bases left between them.

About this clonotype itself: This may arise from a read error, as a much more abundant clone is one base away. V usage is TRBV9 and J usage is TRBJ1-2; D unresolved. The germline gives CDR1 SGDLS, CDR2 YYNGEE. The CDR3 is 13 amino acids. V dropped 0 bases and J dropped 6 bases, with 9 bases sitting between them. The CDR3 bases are TGTGCCAGCAGCGTAGACCAAGGCCATGGCTACACCTTC. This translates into CASSVDQGHGYTF.

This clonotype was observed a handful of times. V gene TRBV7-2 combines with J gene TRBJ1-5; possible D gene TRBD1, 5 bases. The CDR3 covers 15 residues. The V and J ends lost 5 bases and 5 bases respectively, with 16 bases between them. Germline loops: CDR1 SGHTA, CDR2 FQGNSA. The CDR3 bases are TGTGCCAGCAGCCCGCGGGGGGAGGTGGATCAGCCCCAGCATTTT. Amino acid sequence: CASSPRGEVDQPQHF.

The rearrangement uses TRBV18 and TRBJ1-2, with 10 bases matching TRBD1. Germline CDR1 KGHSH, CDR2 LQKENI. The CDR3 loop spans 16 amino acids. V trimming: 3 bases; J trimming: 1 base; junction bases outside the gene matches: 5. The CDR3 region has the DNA TGTGCCAGCTCACCGGGACAGGGGACCTATAACTATGGCTACACCTTC. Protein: CASSPGQGTYNYGYTF.

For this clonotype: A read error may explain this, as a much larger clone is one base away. The CDR3 sequence is CASGMGPGRPGGHEQYF. The CDR3 DNA follows: TGTGCCAGCGGAATGGGACCTGGACGCCCAGGGGGCCATGAGCAGTACTTC. The chain has TRBV5-6 and TRBJ2-7; TRBD1 matches at 8 bases. Germline-derived CDR1 and CDR2 are SGHDT and YYEEEE. This CDR3 region has 17 residues. With 7 bases clipped from V and 7 bases from J, the junction kept 22 bases outside the gene matches.

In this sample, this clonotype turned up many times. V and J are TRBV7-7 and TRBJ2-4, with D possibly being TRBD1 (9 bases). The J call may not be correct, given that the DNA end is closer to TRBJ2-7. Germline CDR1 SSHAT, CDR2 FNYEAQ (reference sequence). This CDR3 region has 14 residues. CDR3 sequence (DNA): TGTGCCAGCAGCCCGGGAGGGACAGGGTCCGAGCAGTACTTC. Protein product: CASSPGGTGSEQYF.

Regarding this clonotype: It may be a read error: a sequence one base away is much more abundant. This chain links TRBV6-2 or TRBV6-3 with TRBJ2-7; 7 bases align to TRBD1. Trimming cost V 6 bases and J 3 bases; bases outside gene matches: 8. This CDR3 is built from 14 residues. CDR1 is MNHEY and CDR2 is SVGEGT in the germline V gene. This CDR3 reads CASRSMTGNYEQYF. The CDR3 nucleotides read TGTGCCAGCAGGTCGATGACAGGGAACTACGAGCAGTACTTC.

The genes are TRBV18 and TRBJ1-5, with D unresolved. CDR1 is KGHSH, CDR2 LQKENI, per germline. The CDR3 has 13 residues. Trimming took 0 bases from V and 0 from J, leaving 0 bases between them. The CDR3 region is CASSPPSNQPQHF. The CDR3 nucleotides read TGTGCCAGCTCACCACCTAGCAATCAGCCCCAGCATTTT.

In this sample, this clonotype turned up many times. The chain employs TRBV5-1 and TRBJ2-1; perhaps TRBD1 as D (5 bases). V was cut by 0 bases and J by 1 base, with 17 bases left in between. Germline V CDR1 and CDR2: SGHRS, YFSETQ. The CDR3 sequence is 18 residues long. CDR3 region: CASSLVIAGIHSYNEQFF. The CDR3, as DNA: TGCGCCAGCAGCTTGGTTATAGCAGGGATCCATTCCTACAATGAGCAGTTCTTC.

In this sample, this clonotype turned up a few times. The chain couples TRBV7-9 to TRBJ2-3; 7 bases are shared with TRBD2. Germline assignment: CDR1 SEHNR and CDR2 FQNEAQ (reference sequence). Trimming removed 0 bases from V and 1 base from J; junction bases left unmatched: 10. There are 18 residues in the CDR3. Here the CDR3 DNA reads TGTGCCAGCAGCTTAGCGGCGGGAGCGGAAAGGGGCACAGATACGCAGTATTTT. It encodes CASSLAAGAERGTDTQYF.

CDR3 region: CSARDITRGPYGYTF. The CDR3 nucleotides are TGCAGTGCTAGAGATATCACCAGGGGTCCCTATGGCTACACCTTC. The rearrangement uses TRBV20-1 and TRBJ1-2; D may be TRBD1 (6 bases). V dropped 0 bases and J dropped 4 bases, with 15 bases sitting between them. The CDR3 covers 15 residues. CDR1 is DFQATT, CDR2 SNEGSKA, per germline (reference sequence).

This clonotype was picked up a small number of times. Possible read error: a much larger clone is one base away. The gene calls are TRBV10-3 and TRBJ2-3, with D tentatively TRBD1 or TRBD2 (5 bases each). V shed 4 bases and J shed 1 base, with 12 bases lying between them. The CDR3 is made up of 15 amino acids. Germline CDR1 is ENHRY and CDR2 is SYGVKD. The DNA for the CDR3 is TGTGCCATCAGTGCCCGGGGCAGGGGCACAGATACGCAGTATTTT. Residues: CAISARGRGTDTQYF.

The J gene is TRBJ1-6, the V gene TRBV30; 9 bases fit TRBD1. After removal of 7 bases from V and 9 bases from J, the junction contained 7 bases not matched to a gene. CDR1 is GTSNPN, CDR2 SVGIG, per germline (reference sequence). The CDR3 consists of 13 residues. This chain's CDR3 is CASGTGYGSPLHF. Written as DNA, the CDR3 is TGTGCCTCAGGGACAGGGTATGGTTCACCCCTCCACTTT.

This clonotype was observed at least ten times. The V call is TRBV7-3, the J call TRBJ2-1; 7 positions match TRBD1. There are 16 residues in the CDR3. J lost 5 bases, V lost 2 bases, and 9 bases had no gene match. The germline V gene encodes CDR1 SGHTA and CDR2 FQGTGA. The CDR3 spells CASSLLQGLTNNEQFF. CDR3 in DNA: TGTGCCAGCAGCTTATTACAGGGGCTTACTAACAATGAGCAGTTCTTC.

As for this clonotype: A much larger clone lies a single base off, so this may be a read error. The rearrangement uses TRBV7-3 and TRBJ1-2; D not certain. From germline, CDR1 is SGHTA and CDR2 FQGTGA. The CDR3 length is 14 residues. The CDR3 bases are TGTACCAGCAGCTTGTCGGCAGAGAACTATGGCTACACCTTC. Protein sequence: CTSSLSAENYGYTF. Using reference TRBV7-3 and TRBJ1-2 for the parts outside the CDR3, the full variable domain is GAGVSQTPSNKVTEKGKYVELRCDPISGHTALYWYRQSLGQGPEFLIYFQGTGAADDSGLPNDRFFAVRPEGSVSTLKIQRTERGDSAVYLCTSSLSAENYGYTFGSGTRLTVV.